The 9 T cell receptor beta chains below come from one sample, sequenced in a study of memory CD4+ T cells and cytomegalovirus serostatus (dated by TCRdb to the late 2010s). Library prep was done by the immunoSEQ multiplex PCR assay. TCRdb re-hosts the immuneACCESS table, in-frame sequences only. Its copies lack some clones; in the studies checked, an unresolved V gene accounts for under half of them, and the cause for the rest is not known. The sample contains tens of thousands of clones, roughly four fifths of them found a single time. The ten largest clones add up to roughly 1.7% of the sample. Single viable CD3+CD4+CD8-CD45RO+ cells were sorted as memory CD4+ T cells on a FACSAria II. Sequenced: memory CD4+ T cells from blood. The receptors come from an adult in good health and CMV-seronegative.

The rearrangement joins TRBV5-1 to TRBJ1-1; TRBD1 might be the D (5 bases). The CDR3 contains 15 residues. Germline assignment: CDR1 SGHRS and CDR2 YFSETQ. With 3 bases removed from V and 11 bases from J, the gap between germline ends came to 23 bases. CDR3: CASSSALTGSGMAFF. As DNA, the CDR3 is TGCGCCAGCAGCTCGGCCCTAACAGGTTCTGGAATGGCTTTCTTT.

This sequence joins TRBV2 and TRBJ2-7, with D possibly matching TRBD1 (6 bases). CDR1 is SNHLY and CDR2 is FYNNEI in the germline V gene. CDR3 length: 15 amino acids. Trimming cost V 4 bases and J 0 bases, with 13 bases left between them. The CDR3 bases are TGTGCCAGCAGTGGGGGGACACTACGCTCCTACGAGCAGTACTTC. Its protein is CASSGGTLRSYEQYF.

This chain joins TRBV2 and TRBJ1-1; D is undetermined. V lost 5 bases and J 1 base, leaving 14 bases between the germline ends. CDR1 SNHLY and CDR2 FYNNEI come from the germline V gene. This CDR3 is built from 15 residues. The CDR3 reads CASSSNRAPNTEAFF. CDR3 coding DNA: TGTGCCAGCAGTTCAAACCGGGCCCCGAACACTGAAGCTTTCTTT.

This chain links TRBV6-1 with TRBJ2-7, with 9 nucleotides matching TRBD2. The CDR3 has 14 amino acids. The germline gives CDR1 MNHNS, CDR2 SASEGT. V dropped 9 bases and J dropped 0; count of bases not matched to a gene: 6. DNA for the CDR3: TGTGCCAGTCGACTAGCGGTGTTCTCCTACGAGCAGTACTTC. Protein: CASRLAVFSYEQYF.

The CDR3 reads CASSNSIAGGAEQFF. In nucleotides, the CDR3 is TGTGCCAGCTCAAATTCAATAGCGGGAGGGGCTGAGCAGTTCTTC. J is TRBJ2-1 and V is TRBV7-2, with 11 nucleotides matching TRBD2. Per the germline V gene, CDR1 is SGHTA and CDR2 is FQGNSA. Germline trimming cut 8 bases from V and 9 bases from J; bases unmatched to any gene: 12. The CDR3 runs 15 residues.

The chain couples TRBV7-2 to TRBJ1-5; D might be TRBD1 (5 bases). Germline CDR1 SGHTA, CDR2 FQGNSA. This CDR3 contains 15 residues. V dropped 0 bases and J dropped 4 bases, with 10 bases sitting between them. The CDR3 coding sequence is TGTGCCAGCAGCTTAGCGCGACAGCGGAATCAGCCCCAGCATTTT. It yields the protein CASSLARQRNQPQHF.

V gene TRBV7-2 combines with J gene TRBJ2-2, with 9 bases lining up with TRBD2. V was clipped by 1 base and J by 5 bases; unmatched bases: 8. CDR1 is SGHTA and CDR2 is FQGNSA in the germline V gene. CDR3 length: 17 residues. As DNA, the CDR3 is TGTGCCAGCAGCTTAGTAGGGGTTAGCGGGAGAACCGGGGAGCTGTTTTTT. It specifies CASSLVGVSGRTGELFF.

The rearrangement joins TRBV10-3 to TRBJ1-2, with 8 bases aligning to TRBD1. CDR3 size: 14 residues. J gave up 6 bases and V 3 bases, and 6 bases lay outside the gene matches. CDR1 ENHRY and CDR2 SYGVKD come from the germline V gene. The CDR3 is CAISEQGGSDGYTF. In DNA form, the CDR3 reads TGTGCCATCAGTGAACAGGGGGGTTCTGATGGCTACACCTTC.

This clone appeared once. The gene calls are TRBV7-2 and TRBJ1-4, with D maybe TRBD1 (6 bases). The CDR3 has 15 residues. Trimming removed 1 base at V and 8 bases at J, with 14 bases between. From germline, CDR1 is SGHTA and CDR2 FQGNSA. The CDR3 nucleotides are TGTGCCAGCAGCTTAGGCTGGACAGCAGGGGAAAAACTGTTTTTT. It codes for CASSLGWTAGEKLFF.